This T cell receptor (beta chain) was found in a study of OX40 agonist ivuxolimab in advanced cancers. About the investigation overall: Ivuxolimab was a fully human IgG2 agonistic monoclonal antibody targeting the costimulatory receptor OX40 (CD134). Patients were allowed to have had prior anti-PD-1, anti-PD-L1 or anti-CTLA-4 therapy, and approximately 43% of the dose-escalation patients had previously received checkpoint inhibitors. Peripheral TCRbeta sequencing was intended to test whether TCR sequence diversity was altered and clonal T-cell expansion was caused by ivuxolimab. Intravenous ivuxolimab was administered to patients every 2 weeks at six dose levels: 0.01, 0.1, 0.3, 1.5, 3 and 10 mg/kg. Of the roughly 54 patients in dose escalation, about 20 had hepatocellular carcinoma, some 15 had melanoma, 9 had renal cell carcinoma and 9 had head and neck cancer. In the dose-escalation cohort, 82.7% of patients were male, and the mean age was approximately 55 years, with a range of roughly 23 to 85. Three dose-escalation patients achieved partial responses, one with hepatocellular carcinoma and two with cutaneous melanoma. The paper describes the monotherapy dose-escalation part (N of about 47 patients) of the phase I trial of ivuxolimab. Summary of the overall study and its limitations: At doses from 0.1 to 3.0 mg/kg, clonal expansion was seen in both CD4+ and CD8+ blood T cells between baseline and week 6. On average, CD8+ T cells showed more expanded clones than CD4+ T cells after ivuxolimab. In the 0.1-3.0 mg/kg groups, partial responders had among the lowest normalized peripheral clonal expansion, particularly in CD8+ T cells. Low levels of normalized T-cell clonal expansion were also seen in some patients who did not respond. The antigen specificity of the clonally expanded peripheral T cells was not determined.

The CDR3 holds 12 amino acids from the cysteine to the phenylalanine. Just the 36-base CDR3 DNA is kept, in frame starting at base 1. Looking up the germline V gene (reference sequence) yields CDR1 WNHNN and CDR2 SYGVQD. V drops 7 bases and J drops 3 bases, leaving 9 bases in between. Worth noting for this clone: Its antigen is unknown. No base quality values were provided; no much bigger clone lies one nucleotide off.

Patients with a history of autoimmune disease or receiving systemic immunosuppression were excluded from the trial. Peripheral blood for TCR sequencing was collected from all dose cohorts at baseline, on cycle 4 day 1, and on cycle 7 day 1. Samples were obtained from an open-label, multicenter, first-in-human phase I dose-escalation trial of ivuxolimab. Adults with locally advanced or metastatic head and neck squamous cell, hepatocellular, melanoma or renal cell carcinoma were enrolled in the trial. Before TCR sequencing, CD4+ T cells and CD8+ T cells from peripheral blood were sorted into separate populations. To sequence the TCRbeta CDR3 region, genomic DNA was isolated from the sorted cells. The immunoSEQ Assay was used to sequence the TCRbeta CDR3 regions. As stored in TCRdb, this immuneACCESS dataset retains in-frame rearrangements with V and J assigned. A fraction of the clones does not appear; measured against another copy, unresolved V genes explain less than half of the discrepancy, and the remainder lacks a known reason. This sample comprises fewer than 85,000 clones, 70% to 90% of them detected only once. Of the sample, around 1.7% is held by the ten largest clones.

The V gene is TRBV10-1 and the J gene is TRBJ2-5; the D gene is not confidently resolved. The source material was CD4+ or CD8+ T cells sorted from blood, sampled in a trial of the OX40 agonist ivuxolimab. This receptor was identified in an adult with an advanced solid tumor such as melanoma, head and neck, liver or kidney cancer. This receptor carries the CDR3 CASKGEEETQYF. DNA sequence: TGCGCCAGCAAGGGCGAGGAAGAGACCCAGTACTTC.